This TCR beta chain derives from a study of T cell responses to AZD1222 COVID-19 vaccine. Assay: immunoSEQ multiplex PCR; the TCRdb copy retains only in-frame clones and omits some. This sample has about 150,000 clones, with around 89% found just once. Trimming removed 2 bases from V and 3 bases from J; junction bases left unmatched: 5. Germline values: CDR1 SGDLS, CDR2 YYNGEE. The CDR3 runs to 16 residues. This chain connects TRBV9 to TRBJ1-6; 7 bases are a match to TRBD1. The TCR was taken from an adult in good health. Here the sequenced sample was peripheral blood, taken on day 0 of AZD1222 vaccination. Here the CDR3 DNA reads TGTGCCAGCAGCGTGGGGGGACAGTTCTATAATTCACCCCTCCACTTT. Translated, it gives CASSVGGQFYNSPLHF.